These 16 T cell receptor beta chains came from one sample sequenced in a study of Graves' ophthalmopathy and Graves' hyperthyroidism. Investigators amplified TCR beta CDR3 regions from RNA transcripts. Investigators did first-round RT-PCR with HTBI primers, then second-round multiplex PCR. Each CDR3 protein is one row after TCRdb ran MiXCR on the multiplex PCR reads. The sample includes around 1.1 million distinct CDR3 sequences, less than 45% of them seen just once. Sequences were obtained from peripheral blood or thyroid tissue (not recorded which). These receptors were obtained from an adult man with Graves' hyperthyroidism.

This clonotype was seen repeatedly, ten times or more. The chain is built from TRBV10-3 and TRBJ2-7; 7 nucleotides line up with TRBD1. CDR1 and CDR2 from the germline V gene are ENHRY and SYGVKD. The CDR3 length is 13 residues. J lost 6 bases, V lost 4 bases, and 6 bases had no gene match. In DNA form, the CDR3 reads TGTGCCATCAGTGCCCCGACAGGGACCGAGCAGTACTTC. This translates into CAISAPTGTEQYF.

Points on this clonotype: This may be a read error: a much more frequent sequence differs by one nucleotide. The chain carries TRBV5-1 and TRBJ1-1; D perhaps matches TRBD1 (6 bases). Germline V CDR1 and CDR2: SGHRS, YFSETQ. V dropped 4 bases and J dropped 4 bases, with 14 bases sitting between them. The CDR3 sequence is 14 residues long. This CDR3 reads CASSHRAGGTEAFF. CDR3 DNA sequence: TGCGCCAGCAGCCACAGGGCTGGGGGCACTGAAGCTTTCTTT. The whole variable domain, remainder taken from reference TRBV5-1 and TRBJ1-1, is KAGVTQTPRYLIKTRGQQVTLSCSPISGHRSVSWYQQTPGQGLQFLFEYFSETQRNKGNFPGRFSGRQFSNSRSEMNVSTLELGDSALYLCASSHRAGGTEAFFGQGTRLTVV.

The table lists this clonotype with a few counts. V usage is TRBV29-1 and J usage is TRBJ1-2, with D hard to call. Per the germline V gene, CDR1 is SQVTM and CDR2 is ANQGSEA. V gave up 6 bases and J gave up 7 bases, with 18 bases separating them. This CDR3 is built from 13 residues. For the CDR3, the DNA is TGCAGCGTGGTGGGCGGGATTATAGGTGGCTACACCTTC. Amino acids: CSVVGGIIGGYTF.

The chain joins TRBV7-2 to TRBJ1-1; 9 bases fit TRBD1. Per the germline V gene, CDR1 is SGHTA and CDR2 is FQGNSA. V lost 5 bases to trimming and J lost 6 bases; unmatched junction nucleotides: 7. The CDR3 is 14 amino acids. The DNA of the CDR3 is TGTGCCAGCAGCCGAGACAGGGGGACGTCTGAAGCTTTCTTT. It is translated as CASSRDRGTSEAFF. The full variable domain, completed using reference TRBV7-2 and TRBJ1-1, is GAGVSQSPSNKVTEKGKDVELRCDPISGHTALYWYRQSLGQGLEFLIYFQGNSAPDKSGLPSDRFSAERTGGSVSTLTIQRTQQEDSAVYLCASSRDRGTSEAFFGQGTRLTVV.

This clonotype turned up a few times. The chain is built from TRBV12-3 or TRBV12-4 and TRBJ1-3, with D possibly TRBD1 on 5 matching bases. The length of the CDR3 is 19 residues. Trimming removed 8 bases from V and 0 bases from J, with 26 bases in between. The CDR3 is CASRPRDRNLYYSGNTIYF. The CDR3 DNA reads TGTGCCAGCCGCCCCCGGGACCGTAACCTGTACTACTCTGGAAACACCATATATTTT.

CDR3 sequence reads: CAISEVPGGANQPQHF. CDR3 in DNA: TGTGCCATCAGTGAGGTCCCGGGAGGGGCCAATCAGCCCCAGCATTTT. The rearrangement links TRBV10-3 to TRBJ1-5, with TRBD1 as a possible D gene (5 bases). This CDR3 is 16 amino acids long. Germline loops: CDR1 ENHRY, CDR2 SYGVKD. Deletions cut 2 bases from V and 3 bases from J, with 14 bases between.

This clonotype was counted at least ten times. The J gene is TRBJ1-3, the V gene TRBV29-1, with D maybe TRBD1 (5 bases). Germline V lookup: CDR1 SQVTM, CDR2 ANQGSEA. This CDR3 region has 14 residues. V lost 3 bases and J lost 0, with 9 bases in between. The CDR3 is CSVEEGSSGNTIYF. DNA for the CDR3: TGCAGCGTTGAGGAGGGGTCCTCTGGAAACACCATATATTTT. Combining the CDR3 with reference TRBV29-1 and TRBJ1-3 gives the whole variable domain SAVISQKPSRDICQRGTSLTIQCQVDSQVTMMFWYRQQPGQSLTLIATANQGSEATYESGFVIDKFPISRPNLTFSTLTVSNMSPEDSSIYLCSVEEGSSGNTIYFGEGSWLTVV.

At least ten counts were recorded for this clonotype. This chain links TRBV5-6 with TRBJ1-1; D might be TRBD1 (6 bases). V was clipped by 2 bases and J by 5 bases, with 10 bases between them. CDR3 length equals 13 residues. CDR1 is SGHDT, CDR2 YYEEEE, per germline. The CDR3 DNA sequence: TGTGCCAGCAGCTTAACAGGGTGGACTGAAGCTTTCTTT. This sequence encodes CASSLTGWTEAFF.

This clonotype was recorded a few times. This chain joins TRBV6-6 and TRBJ1-1, with D maybe TRBD1 (5 bases). Germline assignment: CDR1 MNHNY and CDR2 SVGAGI (reference sequence). The CDR3 consists of 15 residues. V lost 6 bases and J lost 5, with 19 bases in between. The CDR3, as DNA: TGTGCCAGCAGCGGACGGGGGGTCGGGGATACTGAAGCTTTCTTT. This encodes CASSGRGVGDTEAFF.

Concerning this clonotype itself: A much larger clone sits a single nucleotide away, making a read error possible. The CDR3 region is CATSRDYNEKLVF. Written as DNA, the CDR3 is TGTGCCACCAGCAGAGATTATAATGAAAAACTGGTTTTT. The rearrangement uses TRBV15 and TRBJ1-4; D is unclear. This CDR3 has 13 residues. Germline assignment: CDR1 LNHNV and CDR2 YYDKDF (reference sequence). The full variable domain, rest sourced from reference TRBV15 and TRBJ1-4, is DAMVIQNPRYQVTQFGKPVTLSCSQTLNHNVMYWYQQKSSQAPKLLFHYYDKDFNNEADTPDNFQSRRPNTSFCFLDIRSPGLGDTAMYLCATSRDYNEKLVFGSGTQLSVL.

With respect to this clonotype: An end of the junction does not agree with germline; a read error may underlie this. The chain carries TRBV11-1 and TRBJ2-2; TRBD2 matches 13 bases. The CDR3 loop spans 15 amino acids. CDR1 and CDR2 from the germline V gene are SGHAT and FQDESV (reference sequence). This CDR3 reads CANSWTSGSTGELFF. CDR3 DNA: TGTGCCAACAGCTGGACTAGCGGGAGTACCGGGGAGCTGTTTTTT. Full variable domain (rest looked up from reference TRBV11-1 and TRBJ2-2): EAEVAQSPRYKITEKSQAVAFWCDPISGHATLYWYRQILGQGPELLVQFQDESVVDDSQLPKDRFSAERLKGVDSTLKIQPAELGDSAMYLCANSWTSGSTGELFFGEGSRLTVL.

In this sample, this clonotype turned up many times. V usage is TRBV11-2 and J usage is TRBJ1-1, with no clear D. V gave up 4 bases and J gave up 1 base, with 7 bases separating them. Germline CDR1 reads SGHAT; CDR2 reads FQNNGV. CDR3 length: 13 residues. CDR3 sequence reads: CASSSMWNTEAFF. Here the CDR3 DNA reads TGTGCCAGCAGCTCAATGTGGAACACTGAAGCTTTCTTT.

This chain links TRBV19 with TRBJ1-5, with D hard to call. Germline assignment: CDR1 LNHDA and CDR2 SQIVND (reference sequence). This CDR3 contains 16 residues. Trimming stripped 7 bases from V and 3 bases from J, with 19 bases between. The CDR3 loop reads CASTDFTGSDNQPQHF. DNA of the CDR3: TGTGCCAGTACGGATTTTACGGGCTCCGACAATCAGCCCCAGCATTTT.

V and J are TRBV29-1 and TRBJ1-5; weak D call: TRBD1 (5 bases). Germline V gives CDR1 SQVTM, CDR2 ANQGSEA. The CDR3 has 14 amino acids. Between the trimmed V and J ends, which lost 4 bases and 0 bases, there was a span of 10 bases. The CDR3 nucleotides read TGCAGCGTTGTCGGGGGGGTTAGCAATCAGCCCCAGCATTTT. Translated: CSVVGGVSNQPQHF.

This clonotype appeared a single time. This rearrangement joins TRBV30 to TRBJ1-5; a possible D gene is TRBD1 (5 bases). Between the trimmed V and J ends, which lost 0 bases and 4 bases, there was a span of 10 bases. Germline loops: CDR1 GTSNPN, CDR2 SVGIG (reference sequence). The CDR3 is 14 residues long. DNA for the CDR3: TGTGCCTGGAGTGTGGCGGGGGGGAATCAGCCCCAGCATTTT. Protein: CAWSVAGGNQPQHF.

V and J are TRBV7-9 and TRBJ2-7; 8 bases are shared with TRBD2. Trimming removed 8 bases from V and 1 base from J; junction bases left unmatched: 10. Germline CDR1 reads SEHNR; CDR2 reads FQNEAQ (reference sequence). The CDR3 is made up of 15 amino acids. The CDR3 DNA follows: TGTGCCAGCGGCCCTTGGACTAGCCCTTCCTACGAGCAGTACTTC. Translated: CASGPWTSPSYEQYF. Combining the CDR3 with reference TRBV7-9 and TRBJ2-7 gives the whole variable domain DTGVSQNPRHKITKRGQNVTFRCDPISEHNRLYWYRQTLGQGPEFLTYFQNEAQLEKSRLLSDRFSAERPKGSFSTLEIQRTEQGDSAMYLCASGPWTSPSYEQYFGPGTRLTVT.